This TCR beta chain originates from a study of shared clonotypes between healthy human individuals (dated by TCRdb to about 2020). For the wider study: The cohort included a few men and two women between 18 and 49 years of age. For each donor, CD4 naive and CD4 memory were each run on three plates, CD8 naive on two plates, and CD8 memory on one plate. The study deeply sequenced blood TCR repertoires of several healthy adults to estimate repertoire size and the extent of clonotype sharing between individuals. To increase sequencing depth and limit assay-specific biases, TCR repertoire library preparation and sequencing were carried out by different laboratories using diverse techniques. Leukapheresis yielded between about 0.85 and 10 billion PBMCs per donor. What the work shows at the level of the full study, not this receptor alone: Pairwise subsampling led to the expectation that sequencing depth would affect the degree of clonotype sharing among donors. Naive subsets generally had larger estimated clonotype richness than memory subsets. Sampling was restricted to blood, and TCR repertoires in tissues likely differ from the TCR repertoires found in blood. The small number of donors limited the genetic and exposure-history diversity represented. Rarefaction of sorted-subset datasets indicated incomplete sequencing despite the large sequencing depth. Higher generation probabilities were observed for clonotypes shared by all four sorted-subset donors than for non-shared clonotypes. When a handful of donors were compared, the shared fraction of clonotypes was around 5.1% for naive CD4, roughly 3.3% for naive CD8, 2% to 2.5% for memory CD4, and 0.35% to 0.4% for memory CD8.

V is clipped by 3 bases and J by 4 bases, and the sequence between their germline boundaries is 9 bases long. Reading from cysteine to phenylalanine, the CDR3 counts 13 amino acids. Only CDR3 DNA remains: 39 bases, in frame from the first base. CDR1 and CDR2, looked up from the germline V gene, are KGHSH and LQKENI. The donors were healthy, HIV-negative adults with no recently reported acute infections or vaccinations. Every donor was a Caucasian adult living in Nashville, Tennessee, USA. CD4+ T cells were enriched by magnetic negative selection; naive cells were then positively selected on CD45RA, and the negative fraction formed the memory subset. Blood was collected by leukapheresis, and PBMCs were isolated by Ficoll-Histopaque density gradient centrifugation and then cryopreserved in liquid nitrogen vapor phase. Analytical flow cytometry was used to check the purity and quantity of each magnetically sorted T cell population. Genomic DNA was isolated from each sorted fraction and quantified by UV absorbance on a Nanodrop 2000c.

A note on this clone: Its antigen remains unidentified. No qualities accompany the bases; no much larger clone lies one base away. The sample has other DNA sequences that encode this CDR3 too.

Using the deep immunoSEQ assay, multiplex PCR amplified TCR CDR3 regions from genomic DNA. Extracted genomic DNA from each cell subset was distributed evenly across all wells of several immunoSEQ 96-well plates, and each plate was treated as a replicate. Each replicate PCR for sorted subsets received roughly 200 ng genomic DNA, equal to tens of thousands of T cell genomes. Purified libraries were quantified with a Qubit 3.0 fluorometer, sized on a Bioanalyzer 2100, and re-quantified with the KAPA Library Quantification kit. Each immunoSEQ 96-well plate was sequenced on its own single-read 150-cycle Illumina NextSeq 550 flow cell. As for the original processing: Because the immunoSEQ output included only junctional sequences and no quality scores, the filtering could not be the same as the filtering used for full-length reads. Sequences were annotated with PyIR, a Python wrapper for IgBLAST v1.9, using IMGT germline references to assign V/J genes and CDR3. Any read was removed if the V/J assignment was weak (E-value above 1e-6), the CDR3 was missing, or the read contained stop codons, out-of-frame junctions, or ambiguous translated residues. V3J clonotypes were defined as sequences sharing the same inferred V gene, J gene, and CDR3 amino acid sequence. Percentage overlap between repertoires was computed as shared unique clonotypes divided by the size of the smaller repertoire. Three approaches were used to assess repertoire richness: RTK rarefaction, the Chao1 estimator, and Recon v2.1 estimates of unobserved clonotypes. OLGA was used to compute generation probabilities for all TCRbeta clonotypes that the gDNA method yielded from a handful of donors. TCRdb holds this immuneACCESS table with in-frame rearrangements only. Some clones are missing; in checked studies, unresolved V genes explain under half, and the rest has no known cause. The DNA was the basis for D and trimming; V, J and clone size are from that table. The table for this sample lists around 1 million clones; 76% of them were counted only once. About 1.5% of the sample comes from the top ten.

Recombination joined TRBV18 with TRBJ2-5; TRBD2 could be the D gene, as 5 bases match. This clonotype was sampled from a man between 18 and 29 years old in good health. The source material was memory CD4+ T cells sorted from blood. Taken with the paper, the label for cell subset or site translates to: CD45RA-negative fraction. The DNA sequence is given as TGTGCCAGCTCACCCGGACTGAGAGAGACCCAGTACTTC. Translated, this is CASSPGLRETQYF.